This entry concerns a single TCR beta chain. Per the authors' pipeline: How many nucleated cells were present was estimated from reference gene primer amplification. The repertoire was sequenced with immunoSEQ multiplex PCR; TCRdb's copy has only in-frame clones and lacks some. V and J calls and clone size follow that table, whereas D and trimming were derived from the DNA. Here the sample spans some 150,000 clones, about 77% being singletons. This specimen comes from a study of blood T cell repertoires in COVID-19. For the study at large: COVID-19 samples collected from the United States, Italy and Spain covered acute and convalescent phases. From T cells, B-cell-depleted T cells, or PBMCs came the material, which was cDNA or gDNA.

This CDR3 region has 13 residues. The V gene lost 5 bases and the J gene lost 4 bases, with 11 bases spanning the gap. The receptor was isolated from a woman at least 80 years old with acute or convalescent COVID-19. Sequencing was carried out using peripheral blood. The V and J genes are TRBV12-3 or TRBV12-4 and TRBJ1-2; D might be TRBD1 (6 bases). In DNA form, the CDR3 reads TGTGCCAGCAGTCTACAGGGCTTCTATGGCTACACCTTC. Encoded protein: CASSLQGFYGYTF.